The 2 T cell receptor beta chains in this list originate from one sample, sequenced in a study of OX40 agonist ivuxolimab in advanced cancers. Sequencing was performed with immunoSEQ multiplex PCR; in TCRdb, only in-frame clones are kept and a portion is missing. The table has over 55,000 clones, around three quarters seen once. The sequencing here drew on CD4+ or CD8+ T cells sorted from blood, taken in a trial of the OX40 agonist ivuxolimab. Every receptor here comes from an adult with an advanced solid tumor such as melanoma, head and neck, liver or kidney cancer.

The chain uses TRBV19 and TRBJ2-5; TRBD2 matches at 9 bases. With V trimmed by 7 bases and J by 5 bases, 8 bases remained unmatched. Germline V gives CDR1 LNHDA, CDR2 SQIVND (reference sequence). The CDR3 has 14 residues. The CDR3 nucleotides read TGTGCCAGTAAGGCGGCGGGAGGGATGGAGACCCAGTACTTC. Amino acids: CASKAAGGMETQYF.

CDR3 sequence: CASSTRQRGAYGYTF. CDR3 coding DNA: TGTGCCAGCAGTACCCGACAGAGAGGGGCCTATGGCTACACCTTC. V and J are TRBV6-5 and TRBJ1-2, with a tentative D call TRBD1 (5 bases). The germline V and J ends were trimmed by 5 bases and 4 bases, with 17 bases remaining between them. The CDR3 is 15 residues long. Germline V lookup: CDR1 MNHEY, CDR2 SVGAGI.